A selection of T cell receptor beta chains follows, all from one sample in a study of metastatic and nonmetastatic thyroid tumors. TCRdb re-called clones via MiXCR from the PCR reads. This sample carries approximately 31,000 clones, around 30% of them seen once, and the ten largest clones take roughly a third. Sample: blood. All receptors come from a female donor with papillary thyroid cancer or a benign thyroid nodule (not recorded which). Some clones in this sample may be carry-over from other donors' samples. Each CDR3 is given with its conserved first and last residue. The order of the fields is J gene, D gene, clone size, V gene, CDR3 protein, CDR3 DNA. A D gene is named only where the DNA matches it firmly. A row's size may be missing; if present it is once, few, many or a size class.

TRBJ2-6 | . | . | TRBV19 | CASSSLSEKAGSNVLTF | TGTGCCAGTAGTAGCCTCTCGGAGAAGGCTGGGTCCAACGTCCTGACTTTC
TRBJ2-7 | . | many | TRBV7-2 | CASSLSGHEQYF | TGTGCCAGCAGCTTATCCGGTCACGAGCAGTACTTC
TRBJ1-2 | TRBD1 | few | TRBV28 | CASGFSGTAYGYTF | TGTGCCAGCGGATTCTCCGGGACAGCCTATGGCTACACCTTC
TRBJ2-1 | . | medium-sized | TRBV4-2 | CASSQETTGNEQFF | TGTGCCAGCAGCCAAGAAACTACGGGTAATGAGCAGTTCTTC
TRBJ2-3 | . | many | TRBV13 | CASSAAIPDTQYF | TGTGCCAGCAGCGCCGCCATTCCGGATACGCAGTATTTT
TRBJ2-2 | TRBD1 | many | TRBV5-1 | CASSLVGQGVNGELFF | TGCGCCAGCAGCTTGGTAGGACAGGGTGTTAACGGGGAGCTGTTTTTT
TRBJ2-5 | . | many | TRBV27 | CASSLYGALETQYF | TGTGCCAGCAGTTTATACGGAGCCCTGGAGACCCAGTACTTC
TRBJ1-2 | . | few | TRBV6-1 | CASSPSTGTSYVYTF | TGTGCCAGCAGTCCCTCTACGGGGACCAGCTATGTCTACACCTTC
TRBJ1-1 | . | many | TRBV7-6 | CASSLDADLNTEAFF | TGTGCCAGCAGCTTAGATGCCGACCTGAACACTGAAGCTTTCTTT
TRBJ2-7 | TRBD1 | . | TRBV7-9 | CASSLVGQGVYEQYF | TGTGCCAGCAGCTTAGTCGGACAGGGGGTATACGAGCAGTACTTC
TRBJ2-7 | . | . | TRBV11-2 | CASSHSQSYEQYF | TGTGCCAGCAGCCATAGCCAGTCCTACGAGCAGTACTTC
TRBJ2-3 | TRBD2 | . | TRBV2 | CASSAPTSGSADTQYF | TGTGCCAGCAGCGCGCCGACTAGCGGGAGTGCAGATACGCAGTATTTT
TRBJ2-7 | TRBD2 | few | TRBV19 | CASSIGLAGAREQYF | TGTGCCAGTAGTATTGGTCTAGCGGGAGCGCGGGAGCAGTACTTC
TRBJ2-7 | . | . | TRBV12-3/TRBV12-4 | CASSLLRDPYEQYF | TGTGCCAGCAGTTTATTGCGGGATCCCTACGAGCAGTACTTC
TRBJ2-1 | . | many | TRBV29-1 | CSVDGPEEDEQFF | TGCAGCGTTGACGGGCCCGAGGAGGATGAGCAGTTCTTC
TRBJ2-2 | . | . | TRBV6-1 | CASSRSPGTGTGDLFF | TGTGCCAGCAGTCGAAGTCCCGGGACGGGGACCGGGGACCTGTTTTTT
TRBJ1-4 | TRBD1 | many | TRBV6-1 | CASKVDRGNEKLFF | TGTGCCAGCAAGGTCGACAGGGGGAACGAAAAACTGTTTTTT
TRBJ1-5 | . | . | TRBV11-2 | CASSPDVGDYQPQHF | TGTGCCAGCAGCCCAGATGTAGGGGACTATCAGCCCCAGCATTTT
TRBJ2-2 | . | . | TRBV19 | CATSLSTGELFF | TGTGCTACTAGTTTGAGTACCGGGGAGCTGTTTTTT
TRBJ2-2 | TRBD1 | many | TRBV19 | CASSLDRGGTGELFF | TGTGCCAGTAGTTTGGACAGGGGAGGCACCGGGGAGCTGTTTTTT
TRBJ1-2 | . | . | TRBV6-6 | CASSYGGPYGYTF | TGTGCCAGCAGTTATGGGGGACCGTATGGCTACACCTTC
TRBJ2-7 | TRBD2 | . | TRBV4-2 | CASSQNVGRTSGTYEQYF | TGTGCCAGCAGCCAAAACGTCGGGAGGACTAGCGGGACCTACGAGCAGTACTTC
TRBJ2-1 | . | many | TRBV27 | CASSLPIAAGQIGEQFF | TGTGCCAGCAGTTTACCCATAGCGGCGGGGCAGATCGGTGAGCAGTTCTTC
TRBJ2-3 | . | . | TRBV20-1 | CSAPQGGGIRTDTQYF | TGCAGTGCCCCACAAGGTGGCGGGATTAGGACAGATACGCAGTATTTT
TRBJ2-7 | . | few | TRBV30 | CAWSDTHYEQNF | TGTGCCTGGAGCGACACCCACTACGAGCAGAACTTC
TRBJ2-5 | TRBD2 | . | TRBV11-2 | CASSPRRGLGGETQYF | TGTGCCAGCAGCCCGCGTCGTGGTTTGGGGGGGGAGACCCAGTACTTC
TRBJ2-1 | . | . | TRBV20-1 | CSARATSYYEQFF | TGCAGTGCTAGAGCCACGAGCTACTACGAGCAGTTCTTC
TRBJ2-3 | . | many | TRBV7-9 | CASSPPGVTDTQYF | TGTGCCAGCAGCCCGCCGGGGGTCACAGATACGCAGTATTTT
TRBJ1-1 | TRBD1 | many | TRBV20-1 | CSARDLTTGFNTEAFF | TGCAGTGCTAGAGACCTAACGACAGGGTTTAACACTGAAGCTTTCTTT
TRBJ2-5 | . | many | TRBV28 | CASSGLTGFQETQYF | TGTGCCAGCAGTGGACTTACAGGTTTCCAAGAGACCCAGTACTTC
TRBJ2-1 | TRBD1 | many | TRBV28 | CASATGGASNEQFF | TGTGCCAGCGCGACAGGGGGTGCCTCCAATGAGCAGTTCTTC
TRBJ2-3 | . | many | TRBV7-3 | CASSPGHGIVDTQYF | TGTGCCAGCAGTCCCGGACACGGGATTGTGGATACGCAGTATTTT
TRBJ2-7 | . | . | TRBV4-1 | CASSQDGRGRGYEQYF | TGCGCCAGCAGCCAAGATGGACGGGGTAGGGGGTACGAGCAGTACTTC
TRBJ1-5 | TRBD1 | many | TRBV20-1 | CSAGQEYSNQPQHF | TGCAGTGCTGGACAGGAGTATAGCAATCAGCCCCAGCATTTT
TRBJ2-5 | . | many | TRBV11-1 | CASSLSPTGETQYF | TGTGCCAGCAGCTTATCCCCGACCGGAGAGACCCAGTACTTC
TRBJ2-1 | TRBD1 | . | TRBV7-3 | CASSFRQGVNNEQFF | TGTGCCAGCAGCTTCCGGCAGGGGGTAAACAATGAGCAGTTCTTC
TRBJ2-5 | TRBD2 | many | TRBV6-1 | CASSEGSGRARETQYF | TGTGCCAGCAGTGAGGGAAGCGGGAGGGCTCGGGAGACCCAGTACTTC
TRBJ2-7 | . | many | TRBV29-1 | CSVAVGTASYEQYF | TGCAGCGTTGCAGTTGGAACTGCCTCCTACGAGCAGTACTTC
TRBJ2-2 | TRBD1 | many | TRBV7-2 | CASSLPRIRDRGYTGELFF | TGTGCCAGCAGCTTACCGCGGATACGGGACAGGGGGTACACCGGGGAGCTGTTTTTT
TRBJ1-4 | . | . | TRBV5-1 | CASSPGRGLANEKLFF | TGCGCCAGCAGCCCCGGTCGAGGGCTAGCTAATGAAAAACTGTTTTTT
TRBJ2-1 | TRBD1 | . | TRBV7-6 | CDSSLGSRGREQFF | TGTGACAGCAGCTTAGGGTCAAGGGGGCGTGAGCAGTTCTTC
TRBJ2-7 | TRBD2 | many | TRBV27 | CASSQLAGEVYEQYF | TGTGCCAGCAGTCAACTAGCGGGAGAGGTTTACGAGCAGTACTTC
TRBJ2-5 | TRBD2 | . | TRBV20-1 | CSASIGAGGRETQYF | TGCAGTGCTAGCATAGGAGCGGGAGGTCGGGAGACCCAGTACTTC
TRBJ2-5 | . | many | TRBV28 | CASSLGDSGLETQYF | TGTGCCAGCAGTTTGGGGGACTCAGGGCTCGAGACCCAGTACTTC
TRBJ2-1 | TRBD2 | many | TRBV6-4 | CASSRTSGSDEQFF | TGTGCCAGCAGTAGGACTAGCGGGAGTGATGAGCAGTTCTTC
TRBJ2-2 | . | many | TRBV11-2 | CASSPSGANTGELFF | TGTGCCAGCAGCCCGAGCGGAGCGAACACCGGGGAGCTGTTTTTT
TRBJ2-7 | . | . | TRBV18 | CASSHEVFYEQYF | TGTGCCAGCTCTCACGAGGTATTCTACGAGCAGTACTTC
TRBJ2-1 | TRBD1 | many | TRBV20-1 | CSARDAGQGYNEQFF | TGCAGTGCTAGAGATGCAGGACAGGGCTACAATGAGCAGTTCTTC
TRBJ2-3 | . | . | TRBV2 | CASGAGCGEQPQYF | TGTGCCAGCGGGGCAGGGTGCGGAGAGCAGCCCCAGTATTTT
TRBJ2-7 | . | many | TRBV29-1 | CSVESGISYEQYF | TGCAGCGTTGAGTCGGGGATTTCCTACGAGCAGTACTTC
TRBJ2-7 | . | few | TRBV6-1 | CASRNPGSYEQYF | TGTGCCAGCAGAAACCCGGGATCCTACGAGCAGTACTTC
TRBJ2-7 | . | . | TRBV5-1 | CASSLGFRGAPTSYEQYF | TGCGCCAGCAGCTTGGGTTTTCGTGGCGCCCCAACCTCCTACGAGCAGTACTTC
TRBJ2-2 | . | many | TRBV7-9 | CASSFTQRLVMGTGELFF | TGTGCCAGCAGCTTCACCCAGAGGCTAGTGATGGGGACCGGGGAGCTGTTTTTT
TRBJ1-2 | . | . | TRBV6-1 | CASSASTGTSYGYTF | TGTGCCAGCAGTGCCTCGACTGGGACGAGCTATGGCTACACCTTC
TRBJ2-2 | . | many | TRBV4-1 | CASSQESGGELFF | TGCGCCAGCAGCCAAGAATCTGGCGGGGAGCTGTTTTTT
TRBJ1-3 | . | . | TRBV11-2 | CASSQSGNTIYF | TGTGCCAGCAGTCAAAGTGGAAACACCATATATTTT
TRBJ2-2 | TRBD1 | many | TRBV9 | CASSVAGTGAGELFF | TGTGCCAGCAGCGTAGCTGGGACAGGTGCCGGGGAGCTGTTTTTT
TRBJ1-1 | . | many | TRBV20-1 | CSAPRETEAFF | TGCAGTGCTCCCAGGGAAACTGAAGCTTTCTTT
TRBJ1-1 | . | many | TRBV7-6 | CASSDDENTEAFF | TGTGCCAGCAGCGATGACGAGAACACTGAAGCTTTCTTT
TRBJ1-2 | . | many | TRBV5-1 | CASSPETVNYGYTF | TGCGCCAGCAGTCCGGAGACGGTTAACTATGGCTACACCTTC